This T cell receptor beta chain was recovered during a study of blood T cells in healthy people across ages. The study recruited healthy Caucasian donors from Russia who were aged about 6 to 100. The V and J ends lost 6 bases and 2 bases respectively, with 13 bases between them. The CDR3 is made up of 14 amino acids. Germline values: CDR1 KGHSH, CDR2 LQKENI. This clonotype appeared a few times. Its antigen is still unknown. A second PCR of 7 to 11 cycles used a sample-barcoded 5' primer and a J-beta primer mix. TCRdb used MiXCR to reprocess the 5' RACE reads, holding one entry per CDR3 protein. The sample consists of 800,000 or so distinct CDR3 sequences, around 25% of them appearing once. Study-level findings and limits: Estimates of total diversity, which came from one million sequenced T cells, were considered to be underestimates.

These data are also associated with another study on T cells of mothers and their children. As reported in that work: Reads obtained per mother exceeded 9.5 million TCR beta CDR3 reads, with a few million obtained per child.

Sequenced sample: blood. The chain has TRBV18 and TRBJ2-5; TRBD1 might be the D (6 bases). This sequence was found in a boy younger than 18 in good health. As DNA, the CDR3 is TGTGCCAGCTCCCCTGACAGGCTTCAAGAGACCCAGTACTTC. Its translation: CASSPDRLQETQYF. Full variable domain (rest looked up from reference TRBV18 and TRBJ2-5): NAGVMQNPRHLVRRRGQEARLRCSPMKGHSHVYWYRQLPEEGLKFMVYLQKENIIDESGMPKERFSAEFPKEGPSILRIQQVVRGDSAAYFCASSPDRLQETQYFGPGTRLLVL.